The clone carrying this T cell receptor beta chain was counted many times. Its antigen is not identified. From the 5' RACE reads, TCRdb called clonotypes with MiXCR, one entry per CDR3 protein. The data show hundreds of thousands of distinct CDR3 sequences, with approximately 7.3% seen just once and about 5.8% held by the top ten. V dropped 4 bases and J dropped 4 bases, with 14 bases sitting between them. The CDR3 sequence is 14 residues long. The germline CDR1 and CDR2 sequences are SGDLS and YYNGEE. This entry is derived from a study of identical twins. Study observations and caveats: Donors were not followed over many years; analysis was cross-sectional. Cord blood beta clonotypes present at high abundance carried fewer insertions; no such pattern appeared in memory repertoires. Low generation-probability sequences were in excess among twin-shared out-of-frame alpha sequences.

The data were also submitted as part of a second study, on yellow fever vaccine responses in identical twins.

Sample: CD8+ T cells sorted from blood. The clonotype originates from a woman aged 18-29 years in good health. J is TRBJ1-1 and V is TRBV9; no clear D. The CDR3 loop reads CASSKRRIGTEAFF. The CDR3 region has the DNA TGTGCCAGCAGCAAGCGACGCATAGGCACTGAAGCTTTCTTT.